The source of this T cell receptor beta chain is a study of blood T cell repertoires in COVID-19. Background on the study: PBMCs, B-cell-depleted T cells, or T cells provided the cDNA or gDNA that made up the material.

As processed by the authors: Researchers report that nucleated cell counts were estimated from reference gene primer amplification. Produced via immunoSEQ multiplex PCR; TCRdb's table is partial and in-frame only. From that table come the V and J calls and clone size; the DNA was used to work out D and trimming. The sample holds tens of thousands of clones; about four fifths are singletons and the top ten take 20%. This CDR3 is built from 16 residues. From germline, CDR1 is MNHNS and CDR2 SASEGT. The V gene lost 0 bases and the J gene lost 0 bases, with 9 bases spanning the gap. The sequence derives from a woman in her 70s with acute or convalescent COVID-19. Sequencing input: peripheral blood. The gene calls are TRBV6-1 and TRBJ2-1; no definite D call. The CDR3 bases are TGTGCCAGCAGTGAAGCGGGCACAAGCTCCTACAATGAGCAGTTCTTC. Amino acids: CASSEAGTSSYNEQFF.